What follows describes a single T cell receptor beta chain. Its antigen is currently unknown. The record originates from a study of CXCR3-negative and CXCR3-positive naive CD8 T cells. Study-wide background: Collectively, the libraries yielded about 135 million TRB reads in total, at about 1.5 +/- 0.3 million per library.

Via 5' RACE with UMI labels, TRB cDNA libraries were prepared. TCRdb reprocessed the 5' RACE reads and stores each CDR3 protein as one record, lacking DNA. The table gives some 140,000 distinct CDR3 sequences; the top ten clones make up 0.45% to 0.6% of it. Study findings and constraints: TRB CDR3 properties were used to infer TCR strength, and surface CD5 was comparable between naive subsets. Higher TRB CDR3 hydrophobicity marked CXCR3-positive naive cells relative to CXCR3-negative naive cells.

Germline assignment: CDR1 SGDLS and CDR2 YYNGEE. The length of the CDR3 is 14 residues. This rearrangement joins TRBV9 to TRBJ2-7. Sequenced sample: naive CXCR3+ CD8+ T cells from blood. Subset reported: CD45RO-CCR7+CD27+CD95- naive CD8+ T cells expressing CXCR3 (TNR3+). This TCR was recovered from a human donor in good health. Some clones in this sample may be carry-over from other donors' samples. CDR3 sequence: CASSVFRDSYEQYF.